The clone carrying this T cell receptor beta chain has more than one count but fewer than ten. No antigen is known for it. The record originates from a study of T cells after yellow fever vaccination. Whole-study results and caveats: In FACS-sorted repertoires, abundant clonotypes from the bulk population could appear as contaminants. Subsequent booster samples again held most clones from primary vaccination (96% CD4, over 80% CD8). The CD4 compartment and the CD8 compartment contained a small share of clonotypes in common.

Germline CDR1 reads SGHRS; CDR2 reads YFSETQ. This CDR3 comprises 15 residues. V gave up 3 bases and J gave up 4 bases, with 14 bases separating them. Conversion of TCR transcripts into cDNA relied on 5'RACE template switching, which added a universal primer site and UMIs. TCRdb fed the 5' RACE reads into MiXCR, producing one record per CDR3 protein. The sample lists hundreds of thousands of distinct CDR3 sequences; around 12% were seen once. The sample consisted of CD4+ T cells sorted from PBMCs, taken 15 days after the yellow fever booster vaccination. This TCR came from a man aged 18 to 29 who received the YFV17D yellow fever vaccine. The chain couples TRBV5-1 to TRBJ2-1; D may be TRBD1 (5 bases). The CDR3 DNA reads as TGCGCCAGCAGCTCCCCAGGGATTCCTTACAATGAGCAGTTCTTC. Amino acid sequence: CASSSPGIPYNEQFF. Drawing the rest from reference TRBV5-1 and TRBJ2-1, the complete variable domain is KAGVTQTPRYLIKTRGQQVTLSCSPISGHRSVSWYQQTPGQGLQFLFEYFSETQRNKGNFPGRFSGRQFSNSRSEMNVSTLELGDSALYLCASSSPGIPYNEQFFGPGTRLTVL.